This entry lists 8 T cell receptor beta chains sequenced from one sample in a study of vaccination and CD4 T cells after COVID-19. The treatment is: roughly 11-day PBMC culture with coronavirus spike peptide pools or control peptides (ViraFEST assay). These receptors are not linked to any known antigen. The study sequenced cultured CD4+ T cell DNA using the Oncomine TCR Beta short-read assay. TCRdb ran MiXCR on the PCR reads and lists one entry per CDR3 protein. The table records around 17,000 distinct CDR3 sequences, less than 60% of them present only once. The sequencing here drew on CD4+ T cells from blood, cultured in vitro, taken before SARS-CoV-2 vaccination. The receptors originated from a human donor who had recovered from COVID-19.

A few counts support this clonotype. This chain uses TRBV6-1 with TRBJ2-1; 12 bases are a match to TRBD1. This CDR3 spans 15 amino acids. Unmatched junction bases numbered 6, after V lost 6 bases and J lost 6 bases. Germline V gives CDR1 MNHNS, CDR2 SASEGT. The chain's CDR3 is CASRTGTGGLNEQFF. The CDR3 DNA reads TGTGCCAGCAGAACCGGGACAGGGGGCCTCAATGAGCAGTTCTTC.

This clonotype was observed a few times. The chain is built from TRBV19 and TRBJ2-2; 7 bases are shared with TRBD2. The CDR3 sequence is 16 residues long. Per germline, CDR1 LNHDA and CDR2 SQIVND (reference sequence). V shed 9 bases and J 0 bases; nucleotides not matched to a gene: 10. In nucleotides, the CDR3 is TGTGCCAGCCACCTTGTTGGGGGGGCGAACACCGGGGAGCTGTTTTTT. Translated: CASHLVGGANTGELFF. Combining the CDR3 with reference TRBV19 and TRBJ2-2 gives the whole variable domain DGGITQSPKYLFRKEGQNVTLSCEQNLNHDAMYWYRQDPGQGLRLIYYSQIVNDFQKGDIAEGYSVSREKKESFPLTVTSAQKNPTAFYLCASHLVGGANTGELFFGEGSRLTVL.

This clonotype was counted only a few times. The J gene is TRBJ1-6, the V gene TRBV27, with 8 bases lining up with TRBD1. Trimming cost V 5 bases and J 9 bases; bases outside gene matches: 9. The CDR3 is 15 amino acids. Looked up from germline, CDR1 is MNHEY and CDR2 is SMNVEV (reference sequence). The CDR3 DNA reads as TGTGCCAGCAGTCTCGAGACAGGGGACTCTTCACCCCTCCACTTT. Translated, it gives CASSLETGDSSPLHF.

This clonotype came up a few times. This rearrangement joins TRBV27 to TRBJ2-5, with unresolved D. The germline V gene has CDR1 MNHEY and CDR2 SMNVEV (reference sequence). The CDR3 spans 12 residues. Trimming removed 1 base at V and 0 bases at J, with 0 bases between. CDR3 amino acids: CASSLYQETQYF. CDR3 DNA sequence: TGTGCCAGCAGTTTATACCAAGAGACCCAGTACTTC.

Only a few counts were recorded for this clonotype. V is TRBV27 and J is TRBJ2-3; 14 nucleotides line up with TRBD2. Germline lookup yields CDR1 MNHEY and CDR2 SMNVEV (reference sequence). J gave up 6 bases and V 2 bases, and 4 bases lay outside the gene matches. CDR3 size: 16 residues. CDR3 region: CASSLRLAGGVDTQYF. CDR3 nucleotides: TGTGCCAGCAGTTTACGACTAGCGGGGGGGGTTGATACGCAGTATTTT.

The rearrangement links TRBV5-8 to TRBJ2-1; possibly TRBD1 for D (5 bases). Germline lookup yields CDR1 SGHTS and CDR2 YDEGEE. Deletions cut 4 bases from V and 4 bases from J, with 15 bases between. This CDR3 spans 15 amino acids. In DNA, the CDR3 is TGTGCCAGCAGCCCTGGACACCGAGTGTACAATGAGCAGTTCTTC. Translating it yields CASSPGHRVYNEQFF.

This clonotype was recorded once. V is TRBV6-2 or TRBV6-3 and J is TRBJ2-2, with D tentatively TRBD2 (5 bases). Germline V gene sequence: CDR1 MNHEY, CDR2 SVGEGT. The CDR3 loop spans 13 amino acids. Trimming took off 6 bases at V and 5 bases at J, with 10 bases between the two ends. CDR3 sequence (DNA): TGTGCCAGCAGCTCCACTAGGACCGGGGAGCTGTTTTTT. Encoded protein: CASSSTRTGELFF.

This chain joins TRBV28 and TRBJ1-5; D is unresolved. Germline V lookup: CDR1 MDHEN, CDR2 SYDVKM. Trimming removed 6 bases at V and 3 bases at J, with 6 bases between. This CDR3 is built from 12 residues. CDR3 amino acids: CASRDYNQPQHF. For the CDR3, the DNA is TGTGCCAGCAGGGACTACAATCAGCCCCAGCATTTT.